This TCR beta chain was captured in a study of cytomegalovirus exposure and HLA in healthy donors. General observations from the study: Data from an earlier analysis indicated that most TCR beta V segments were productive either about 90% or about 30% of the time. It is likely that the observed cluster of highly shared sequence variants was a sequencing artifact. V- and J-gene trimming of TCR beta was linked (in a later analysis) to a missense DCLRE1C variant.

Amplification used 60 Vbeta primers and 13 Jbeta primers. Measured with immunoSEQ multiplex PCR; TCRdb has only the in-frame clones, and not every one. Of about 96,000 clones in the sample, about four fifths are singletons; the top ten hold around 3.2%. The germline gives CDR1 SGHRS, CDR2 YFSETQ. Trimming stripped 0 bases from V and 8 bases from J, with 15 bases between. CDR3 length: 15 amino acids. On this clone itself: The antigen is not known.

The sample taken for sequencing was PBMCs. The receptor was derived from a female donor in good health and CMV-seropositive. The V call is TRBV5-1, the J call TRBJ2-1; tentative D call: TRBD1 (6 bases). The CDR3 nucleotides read TGCGCCAGCAGCTTGGTCCCAGGGGAGATGTATGAGCAGTTCTTC. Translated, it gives CASSLVPGEMYEQFF.